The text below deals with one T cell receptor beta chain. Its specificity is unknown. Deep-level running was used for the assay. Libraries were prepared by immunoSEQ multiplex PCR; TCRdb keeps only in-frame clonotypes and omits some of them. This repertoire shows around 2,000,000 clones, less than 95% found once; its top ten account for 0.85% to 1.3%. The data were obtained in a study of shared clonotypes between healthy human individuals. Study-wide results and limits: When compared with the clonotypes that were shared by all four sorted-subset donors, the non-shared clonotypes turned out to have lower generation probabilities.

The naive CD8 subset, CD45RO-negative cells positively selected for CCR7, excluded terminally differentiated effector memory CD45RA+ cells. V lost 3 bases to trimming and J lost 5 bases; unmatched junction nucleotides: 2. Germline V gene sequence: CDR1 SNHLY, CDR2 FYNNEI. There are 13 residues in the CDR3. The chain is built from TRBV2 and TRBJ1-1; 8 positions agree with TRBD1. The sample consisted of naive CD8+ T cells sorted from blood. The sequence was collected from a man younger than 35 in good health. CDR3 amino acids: CASSDQGATEAFF. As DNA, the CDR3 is TGTGCCAGCAGTGATCAGGGGGCGACTGAAGCTTTCTTT.